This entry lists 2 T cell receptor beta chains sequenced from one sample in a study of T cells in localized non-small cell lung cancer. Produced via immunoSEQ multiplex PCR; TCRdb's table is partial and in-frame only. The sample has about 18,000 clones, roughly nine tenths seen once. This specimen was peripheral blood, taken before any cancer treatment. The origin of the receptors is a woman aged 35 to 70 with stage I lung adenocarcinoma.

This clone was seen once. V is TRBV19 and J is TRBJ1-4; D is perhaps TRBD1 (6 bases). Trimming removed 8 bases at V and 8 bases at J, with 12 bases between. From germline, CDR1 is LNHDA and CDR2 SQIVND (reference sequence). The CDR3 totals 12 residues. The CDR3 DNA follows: TGTGCCAGTTCGGACAGAGGAGAAAAACTGTTTTTT. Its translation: CASSDRGEKLFF.

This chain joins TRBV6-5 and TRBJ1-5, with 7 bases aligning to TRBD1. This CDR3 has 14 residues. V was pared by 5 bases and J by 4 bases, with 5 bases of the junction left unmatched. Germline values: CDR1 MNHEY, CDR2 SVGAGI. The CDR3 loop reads CASSRTGENQPQHF. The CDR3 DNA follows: TGTGCCAGCAGTCGAACAGGGGAGAATCAGCCCCAGCATTTT.